This TCR beta chain was identified in a study of T-cell memory formation after mild COVID-19. Overall study context: Each donor largely had its own TCR clusters.

TCRdb passed the 5' RACE reads through MiXCR, listing each CDR3 protein once. The sample carries around 250,000 distinct CDR3 sequences, 8.5% to 9.5% recorded once. This clonotype was observed many times. Antigen: not known. Whole-study results and caveats: Contracting CD4+ clones sat mainly in CM and EM; CD8+ in EMRA.

The sequence came from a man between 18 and 29 years old who had mild COVID-19 (a few samples of this study predate the infection). Cell type and time point are not known. The source material was PBMCs or a T cell subset sorted from them (not recorded which).

This CDR3 is CAIAGTGLSETQYF. CDR3 sequence (DNA): TGTGCCATAGCCGGGACAGGCCTCTCGGAGACCCAGTACTTC. This rearrangement joins TRBV12-3 or TRBV12-4 to TRBJ2-5; 8 bases align to TRBD1. Trimming cost V 10 bases and J 5 bases; bases outside gene matches: 12. The CDR3 has 14 residues.